This T cell receptor (beta chain) was identified during a study of T cell repertoires in cytomegalovirus infection. Across the whole study: Well-studied HLA-B-restricted CMV epitopes were used in the study alongside recently identified HLA-C-restricted ones. Indications came from public TCR beta signatures; they pointed to CMV infection and to a matching HLA type. Study-wide results and caveats: Using cumulative public TCR beta family frequency, the authors identified those who carried CMV together with the relevant HLA. What dominated the ex vivo response were HLA-C-restricted CMV-specific TCR beta clonotypes.

A few counts support this clonotype. What it binds is unknown. TCRdb reprocessed the reads via MiXCR and lists one record per CDR3 protein. The sample holds roughly 920,000 distinct CDR3 sequences; 30% to 40% are singletons and the top ten take 10% to 15%. Germline CDR1 SEHNR, CDR2 FQNEAQ (reference sequence). The CDR3 contains 19 residues. V lost 2 bases and J 4 bases, leaving 21 bases between the germline ends. V and J are TRBV7-9 and TRBJ2-6; D possibly corresponds to TRBD1 (6 bases). The sequenced sample was cultured CD8+ T cells from PBMCs, obtained from culture after CMV antigen stimulation. This clonotype was obtained from a human donor in good health (CMV status not recorded). Some clones in this sample may be carry-over from other donors' samples. CDR3 sequence (DNA): TGTGCCAGCAGCTTACCCCCGCCCGACAGGACTGAAGGGGCCAACGTCCTGACTTTC. Translation: CASSLPPPDRTEGANVLTF.